What follows are 24 T cell receptor beta chains derived from one specimen sequenced in a study of cytomegalovirus exposure and HLA in healthy donors. Some clones are missing from TCRdb's copy, which holds only in-frame ones; the method was immunoSEQ multiplex PCR. Found here are under 250,000 clones, more than 75% of them singletons; the top ten hold about 3%. The sample taken for sequencing was PBMCs. The receptors stem from a man between 18 and 35 years old in good health and CMV-seronegative.

The genes are TRBV4-1 and TRBJ1-2; D not certain. Trimming took 0 bases from V and 4 from J, leaving 15 bases between them. This CDR3 has 16 amino acids. The germline V gene encodes CDR1 MGHRA and CDR2 YSYEKL. The CDR3 nucleotides read TGCGCCAGCAGCCAAGATAGTGTCAGTACTATCTATGGCTACACCTTC. Translating it yields CASSQDSVSTIYGYTF.

V usage is TRBV11-2 and J usage is TRBJ2-7, with 9 bases identical to TRBD1. Germline trimming cut 4 bases from V and 4 bases from J; bases unmatched to any gene: 5. CDR3 size: 14 residues. Germline assignment: CDR1 SGHAT and CDR2 FQNNGV. This CDR3 is CASSWTGESYEQYF. In DNA form, the CDR3 reads TGTGCCAGCAGCTGGACAGGGGAGTCGTACGAGCAGTACTTC.

CDR3 protein: CASSVIPGQQGDTQYF. The DNA of the CDR3 is TGTGCCAGCAGCGTTATTCCGGGACAGCAAGGAGATACGCAGTATTTT. J is TRBJ2-3 and V is TRBV9, with 7 positions matching TRBD1. In germline, CDR1 is SGDLS, CDR2 YYNGEE. The junction had 11 bases not matched to a gene; V was cut back by 2 bases and J by 5 bases. The CDR3 has 16 amino acids.

The J gene is TRBJ1-5, the V gene TRBV28; D not resolved. Trimming took 4 bases from V and 0 from J, leaving 10 bases between them. In germline, CDR1 is MDHEN, CDR2 SYDVKM. The CDR3 length is 15 residues. The CDR3 nucleotides read TGTGCCAGCAGTTATCGAGGGAGTAGCAATCAGCCCCAGCATTTT. Encoded protein: CASSYRGSSNQPQHF.

The count of this clone is one. V and J are TRBV5-8 and TRBJ1-4; the D gene is possibly TRBD1 (6 bases). Germline values: CDR1 SGHTS, CDR2 YDEGEE. The V and J ends lost 2 bases and 6 bases respectively, with 17 bases between them. The CDR3 totals 16 residues. CDR3: CASSFRGGLADEKLFF. In nucleotides, the CDR3 is TGTGCCAGCAGCTTTCGGGGGGGGCTCGCGGATGAAAAACTGTTTTTT. Looking up the rest from reference TRBV5-8 and TRBJ1-4 gives the full variable domain: EAGVTQSPTHLIKTRGQQATLRCSPISGHTSVYWYQQALGLGLQFLLWYDEGEERNRGNFPPRFSGRQFPNYSSELNVNALELEDSALYLCASSFRGGLADEKLFFGSGTQLSVL.

The chain couples TRBV7-9 to TRBJ2-7, with D hard to call. CDR1 is SEHNR and CDR2 is FQNEAQ in the germline V gene (reference sequence). Trimming cost V 1 base and J 1 base, with 8 bases left between them. The CDR3 contains 14 residues. CDR3 sequence (DNA): TGTGCCAGCAGCTTAGGGGCGCAATCCTACGAGCAGTACTTC. Translating gives CASSLGAQSYEQYF.

This rearrangement joins TRBV28 to TRBJ1-1; D unclear. This CDR3 is 15 amino acids long. The V end lost 3 bases, the J end lost 4 bases, and 15 bases lay between the germline ends. Looked up from germline, CDR1 is MDHEN and CDR2 is SYDVKM. The DNA of the CDR3 is TGTGCCAGCAGTTTTGGAGGACGGGGTAGCACTGAAGCTTTCTTT. As protein: CASSFGGRGSTEAFF.

The chain combines TRBV4-3 with TRBJ2-5; a weak D match, TRBD2 (5 bases). The CDR3 sequence is 15 residues long. Trimming left V 4 bases short and J 4 bases short, with 16 bases between. Germline values: CDR1 LGHNA, CDR2 YSLEER. CDR3 residues: CASSPHPGSGETQYF. For the CDR3, the DNA is TGCGCCAGCAGCCCCCACCCGGGGAGCGGAGAGACCCAGTACTTC.

J is TRBJ1-1 and V is TRBV6-1; 9 nucleotides match TRBD1. Germline-derived CDR1 and CDR2 are MNHNS and SASEGT. The V segment lost 11 bases and the J segment 1 base; nucleotides outside the gene matches: 5. The CDR3 has 13 residues. CDR3 nucleotides: TGTGCCTCCTTGGGACAGGGGAACACTGAAGCTTTCTTT. It is translated as CASLGQGNTEAFF.

DNA for the CDR3: TGTGCCAGCTACGAGGTGGGGGCGGGCTATGGCTACACCTTC. As protein: CASYEVGAGYGYTF. This chain uses TRBV6-1 with TRBJ1-2; D possibly corresponds to TRBD1 (6 bases). Between the trimmed V and J ends, which lost 8 bases and 4 bases, there was a span of 17 bases. CDR1 MNHNS and CDR2 SASEGT come from the germline V gene. This CDR3 spans 14 amino acids.

CDR3 amino acids: CASSLGLHEETQYF. In DNA, the CDR3 is TGTGCCAGCAGCTTGGGACTTCATGAAGAGACCCAGTACTTC. The V gene is TRBV5-8, the J gene TRBJ2-5; D uncertain. Germline CDR1 reads SGHTS; CDR2 reads YDEGEE. Trimming removed 0 bases at V and 3 bases at J, with 9 bases between. This CDR3 spans 14 amino acids.

The genes are TRBV28 and TRBJ2-7, with D perhaps TRBD1 (5 bases). Trimming took 2 bases from V and 8 from J, leaving 13 bases between them. There are 13 residues in the CDR3. Germline CDR1 and CDR2: MDHEN and SYDVKM. The CDR3 bases are TGTGCCAGCAGTTTAACGGACACACTCCAGCAGTACTTC. It codes for CASSLTDTLQQYF.

The rearrangement links TRBV25-1 to TRBJ2-7; D may be TRBD2 (6 bases). Germline CDR1 and CDR2: MGHDK and SYGVNS. The V end was cut by 5 bases, the J end by 0 bases, with 11 bases between. This CDR3 contains 14 residues. The CDR3 bases are TGTGCCAGCAGTTACGGGGACTTCTCCTACGAGCAGTACTTC. As protein: CASSYGDFSYEQYF.

The J gene is TRBJ1-1, the V gene TRBV25-1; D uncertain. Trimming left V 1 base short and J 5 bases short, with 14 bases between. Germline V gene sequence: CDR1 MGHDK, CDR2 SYGVNS. The CDR3 contains 15 residues. The CDR3 DNA follows: TGTGCCAGCAGTGAATTCGTTATCGGGGTTACTGAAGCTTTCTTT. Translated, it gives CASSEFVIGVTEAFF. Complete variable domain (other parts from reference TRBV25-1 and TRBJ1-1): EADIYQTPRYLVIGTGKKITLECSQTMGHDKMYWYQQDPGMELHLIHYSYGVNSTEKGDLSSESTVSRIRTEHFPLTLESARPSHTSQYLCASSEFVIGVTEAFFGQGTRLTVV.

This chain links TRBV29-1 with TRBJ2-5; TRBD1 agrees at 10 bases. CDR1 is SQVTM, CDR2 ANQGSEA, per germline. V trimming: 7 bases; J trimming: 5 bases; junction bases outside the gene matches: 7. The CDR3 extends over 13 amino acids. Written as DNA, the CDR3 is TGCAGCGGGGGACAGGGGAAAAGGGAGACCCAGTACTTC. Its translation: CSGGQGKRETQYF.

This clone was seen a few times. V gene TRBV12-5 combines with J gene TRBJ2-7; 10 nucleotides line up with TRBD1. Germline lookup yields CDR1 LGHNT and CDR2 FRNRAP. After removal of 3 bases from V and 3 bases from J, the junction contained 5 bases not matched to a gene. There are 15 residues in the CDR3. The CDR3 here is CASGFVRDRGYEQYF. CDR3 nucleotide sequence: TGTGCTAGTGGTTTCGTGCGGGACAGGGGCTACGAGCAGTACTTC.

This clone was seen just once. The chain recombines TRBV6-6 with TRBJ1-3; TRBD1 might be the D (6 bases). The CDR3 spans 16 residues. Germline V gene data show CDR1 as MNHNY and CDR2 as SVGAGI (reference sequence). The V and J ends lost 0 bases and 2 bases respectively, with 11 bases between them. CDR3 DNA: TGTGCCAGCAGTTACTCGAGGGGGGGCGCTGGAAACACCATATATTTT. Protein sequence: CASSYSRGGAGNTIYF.

This clone was seen a handful of times. The chain has TRBV13 and TRBJ2-1; TRBD1 might be the D (6 bases). This CDR3 contains 14 residues. Germline V gene lookup returns CDR1 PRHDT and CDR2 FYEKMQ (reference sequence). V lost 4 bases to trimming and J lost 8 bases, with 15 bases between them. Here the CDR3 reads CASSSGTLSDEQFF. Written as DNA, the CDR3 is TGTGCCAGCAGCTCTGGGACACTTAGCGATGAGCAGTTCTTC.

The chain joins TRBV28 to TRBJ1-4; D is unresolved. With 6 bases removed from V and 5 bases from J, the gap between germline ends came to 13 bases. Germline V gene lookup returns CDR1 MDHEN and CDR2 SYDVKM. CDR3 length: 14 residues. CDR3 protein: CASSLGIGNEKLFF. The CDR3 DNA reads TGTGCCAGCAGCCTCGGGATTGGGAATGAAAAACTGTTTTTT.

The chain is built from TRBV7-2 and TRBJ2-7; 12 bases align to TRBD2. CDR1 and CDR2 from the germline V gene are SGHTA and FQGNSA. The J segment lost 4 bases and the V segment lost 1 base, leaving 2 bases of the junction unmatched. The CDR3 has 15 residues. The CDR3 is CASSLDLAGGYEQYF. The DNA for the CDR3 is TGTGCCAGCAGCTTAGATCTAGCGGGAGGGTACGAGCAGTACTTC.

In its sample, this clone was seen a few times. V is TRBV27 and J is TRBJ1-5, with D uncertain. The CDR3 runs 14 residues. The ends were cut back, 5 bases at V and 0 bases at J, with 8 bases in the middle. Germline V gives CDR1 MNHEY, CDR2 SMNVEV (reference sequence). The CDR3 bases are TGTGCCAGCAGTCCAGTTAATAGCAATCAGCCCCAGCATTTT. This sequence encodes CASSPVNSNQPQHF.

The chain couples TRBV4-1 to TRBJ2-3; 8 nucleotides line up with TRBD1. From germline, CDR1 is MGHRA and CDR2 YSYEKL. Trimming took 4 bases from V and 4 from J; bases not matched to a gene: 4. This CDR3 spans 14 amino acids. CDR3: CASSPDRGADTQYF. The DNA of the CDR3 is TGCGCCAGCAGCCCAGACAGGGGAGCAGATACGCAGTATTTT.

This clone was observed a single time. J is TRBJ2-3 and V is TRBV5-6; a possible D gene is TRBD1 (6 bases). The length of the CDR3 is 17 residues. V was clipped by 1 base and J by 2 bases, with 17 bases between them. The germline V gene encodes CDR1 SGHDT and CDR2 YYEEEE. CDR3 in DNA: TGTGCCAGCAGCTTGTACAGAGGGACACAAAACACAGATACGCAGTATTTT. Its translation is CASSLYRGTQNTDTQYF.

The V and J genes are TRBV7-2 and TRBJ2-7; D gene ambiguous. CDR3 length equals 13 residues. Trimming cost V 4 bases and J 2 bases, with 9 bases left between them. The germline gives CDR1 SGHTA, CDR2 FQGNSA. Here the CDR3 DNA reads TGTGCCAGCAGCTCCGGTTCTCCCTACGAGCAGTACTTC. Protein sequence: CASSSGSPYEQYF.